This T cell receptor beta chain was obtained from a study of T cell changes during pregnancy in multiple sclerosis. Repertoires were generated with immunoSEQ multiplex PCR, while TCRdb's copy carries only in-frame clones and drops some. This sample has some 70,000 clones, with around 90% found just once. V trimming: 10 bases; J trimming: 0 bases; junction bases outside the gene matches: 8. The CDR3 is 14 residues long. The germline V gene has CDR1 LNHDA and CDR2 SQIVND (reference sequence). The receptor was isolated from a female donor in good health, enrolled as a control in a pregnancy study. V gene TRBV19 combines with J gene TRBJ2-7; 8 bases align to TRBD1. The starting material was peripheral blood, obtained in the second trimester of pregnancy. The CDR3 is CATRRQGSSYEQYF. CDR3 in DNA: TGTGCCACACGTAGACAGGGGAGCTCCTACGAGCAGTACTTC.